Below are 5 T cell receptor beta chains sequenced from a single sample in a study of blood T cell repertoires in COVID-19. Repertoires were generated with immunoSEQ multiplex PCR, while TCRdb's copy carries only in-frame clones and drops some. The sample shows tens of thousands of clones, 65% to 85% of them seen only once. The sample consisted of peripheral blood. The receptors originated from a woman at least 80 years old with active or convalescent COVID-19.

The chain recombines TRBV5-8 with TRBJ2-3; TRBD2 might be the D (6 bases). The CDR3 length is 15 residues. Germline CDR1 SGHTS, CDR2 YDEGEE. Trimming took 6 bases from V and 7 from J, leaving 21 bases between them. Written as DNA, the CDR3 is TGTGCCAGCACGGGGAGAACGGCGGGGCTTAATACGCAGTATTTT. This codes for CASTGRTAGLNTQYF.

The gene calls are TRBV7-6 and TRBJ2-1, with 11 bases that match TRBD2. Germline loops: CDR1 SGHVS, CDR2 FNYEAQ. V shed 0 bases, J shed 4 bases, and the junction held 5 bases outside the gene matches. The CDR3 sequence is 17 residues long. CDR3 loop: CASSLAPGLAEYNEQFF. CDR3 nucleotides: TGTGCCAGCAGCTTAGCCCCGGGACTAGCGGAGTACAATGAGCAGTTCTTC.

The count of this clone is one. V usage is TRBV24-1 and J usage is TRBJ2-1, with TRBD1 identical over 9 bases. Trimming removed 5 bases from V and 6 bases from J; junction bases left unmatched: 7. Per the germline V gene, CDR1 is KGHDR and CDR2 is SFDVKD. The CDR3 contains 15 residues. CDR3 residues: CATSGVDRGANEQFF. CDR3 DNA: TGTGCCACCAGTGGCGTAGACAGGGGGGCCAATGAGCAGTTCTTC.

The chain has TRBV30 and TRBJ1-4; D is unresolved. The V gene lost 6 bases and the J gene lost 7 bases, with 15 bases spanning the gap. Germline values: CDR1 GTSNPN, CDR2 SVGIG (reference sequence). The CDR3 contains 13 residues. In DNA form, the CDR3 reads TGTGCCTGCACGACGGGTTTTTTTGAAAAACTGTTTTTT. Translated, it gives CACTTGFFEKLFF.

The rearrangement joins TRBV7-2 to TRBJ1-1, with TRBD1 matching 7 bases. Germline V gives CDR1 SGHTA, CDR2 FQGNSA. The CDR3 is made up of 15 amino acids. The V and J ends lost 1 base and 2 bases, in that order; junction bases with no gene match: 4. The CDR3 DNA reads TGTGCCAGCAGCTTAGAGGGACAGATAAACACTGAAGCTTTCTTT. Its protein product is CASSLEGQINTEAFF.